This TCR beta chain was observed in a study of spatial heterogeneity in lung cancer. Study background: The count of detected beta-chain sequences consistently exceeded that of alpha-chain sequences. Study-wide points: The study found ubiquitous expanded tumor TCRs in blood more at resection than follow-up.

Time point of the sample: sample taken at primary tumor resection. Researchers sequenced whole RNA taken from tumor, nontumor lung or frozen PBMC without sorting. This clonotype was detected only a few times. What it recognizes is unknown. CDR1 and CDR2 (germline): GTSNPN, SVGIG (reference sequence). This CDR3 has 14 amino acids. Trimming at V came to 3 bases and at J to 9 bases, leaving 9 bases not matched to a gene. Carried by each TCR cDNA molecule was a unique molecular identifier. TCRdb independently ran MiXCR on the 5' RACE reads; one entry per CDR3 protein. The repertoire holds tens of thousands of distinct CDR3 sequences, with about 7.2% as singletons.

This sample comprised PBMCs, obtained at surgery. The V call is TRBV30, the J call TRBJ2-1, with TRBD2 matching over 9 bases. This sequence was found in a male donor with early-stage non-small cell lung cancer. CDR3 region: CAWRELAGAREQFF. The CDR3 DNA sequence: TGTGCCTGGAGGGAGTTAGCGGGAGCTCGTGAGCAGTTCTTC.